These T cell receptor beta chains were read from a single sample in a study of OX40 agonist ivuxolimab in advanced cancers. Method: immunoSEQ multiplex PCR; TCRdb's copy keeps in-frame clones and lacks some. The table has about 79,000 clones, 90% to 95% seen once. The specimen was CD4+ or CD8+ T cells sorted from blood, collected in a trial of the OX40 agonist ivuxolimab. The receptors were gathered from an adult with an advanced solid tumor such as melanoma, head and neck, liver or kidney cancer. Each CDR3 is given without its conserved first and last residue. Clone size is shown for a subset of rows, as once, few, many or a class of expanded clone.

once | TRBV7-9 | ASSLGGGWEKLF
once | TRBV7-8 | ASSPGASLWTSGIETQY
- | TRBV28 | ASSLTSPDTEAF
once | TRBV4-1 | ASSPLGTGFDEQY
- | TRBV7-9 | ASSSLTVAGIFDTQY
- | TRBV2 | ARGLNTGELF
few | TRBV7-9 | ASSSRGILEGYT
- | TRBV9 | ASSPQPGAVYGYT
- | TRBV5-4 | ASSLALASDTQY
- | TRBV7-6 | ASSSPGRYNEQF
- | TRBV28 | ASSLYRGADTDTQY
- | TRBV14 | ASTHQPGDTQY
once | TRBV5-5 | ASSLGRGANVLT
- | TRBV27 | ASSSSPGLAERRF
- | TRBV4-2 | ASSQVVQSTDTQY
- | TRBV7-8 | ASSLGGWETQY
- | TRBV21-1 | ASTMWVGGELF
- | TRBV4-1 | ASSQSQTYEQY
- | TRBV6-5 | ASSLLAGSSDEQF
- | TRBV4-3 | ASSQVPTGSYEQY
once | TRBV5-4 | ASSLGHQMNTEAF
- | TRBV27 | ASSLGFSYEQY
- | TRBV28 | ASSSLEGFEQY
- | TRBV6-1 | ASSSEGLGYEQY
few | TRBV4-1 | ASSHGAGIENTIY
- | TRBV2 | ASKDWGGPTDTQY
once | TRBV6-6 | ASSPSYEQY
- | TRBV28 | ASSLGGGPGNTIY
- | TRBV19 | ASSEVTHNEQF
- | TRBV7-9 | ASSLVAEAPNYGYT
- | TRBV19 | ASSASDGPVTEAF
- | TRBV28 | ASSLGTSGADTQY
- | TRBV7-9 | ASSSLTRKNTEAF
- | TRBV19 | ASSIAPSANEQY
- | TRBV7-8 | ASSQQGGGSGDTQY
- | TRBV4-1 | ASSQANLNTGELF
- | TRBV27 | ASSDRGPYEQY
- | TRBV7-6 | ASSPPWEGDTYEQY
- | TRBV4-2 | ASSFSPHRQGTYGYT
- | TRBV2 | ASSASGGAETQY